Shown below are 5 T cell receptor beta chains from a single sample sequenced in a study of spatial heterogeneity in lung cancer. TCRdb re-called the 5' RACE reads with MiXCR, one entry per CDR3 protein. The sample consists of thousands of distinct CDR3 sequences, more than 1.5% of them appearing once. The sample's time point: sample taken at primary tumor resection. Sequenced here: normal lung tissue next to the tumor, sampled at surgery. Receptors were obtained from a male donor with early-stage non-small cell lung cancer.

The sample holds many counts of this clonotype. The rearrangement joins TRBV12-3 or TRBV12-4 to TRBJ1-5, with 7 bases lining up with TRBD1. This CDR3 comprises 18 residues. V was pared by 5 bases and J by 2 bases, with 15 bases of the junction left unmatched. In nucleotides, the CDR3 is TGTGCCAGCAGTAGACCTTCCAATACAGGGGCAGGCAATCAGCCCCAGCATTTT. Residues: CASSRPSNTGAGNQPQHF.

Within the sample, this clonotype is medium-sized. The chain uses TRBV4-2 and TRBJ2-7; 7 bases agree with TRBD1. CDR1 is LGHNA and CDR2 is YNFKEQ in the germline V gene. V lost 3 bases, J lost 0 bases, and 5 bases stayed unmatched. The CDR3 covers 15 residues. In nucleotides, the CDR3 is TGTGCCAGCAGCCATTACCGGGACAGCTCCTACGAGCAGTACTTC. Protein: CASSHYRDSSYEQYF.

This clonotype rates as medium-sized. This chain uses TRBV20-1 with TRBJ2-2, with TRBD2 matching 12 bases. The CDR3 is made up of 14 amino acids. The germline CDR1 and CDR2 sequences are DFQATT and SNEGSKA (reference sequence). The J segment lost 6 bases and the V segment lost 6 bases, leaving 5 bases of the junction unmatched. CDR3 region: CSAVLAGGSGELFF. DNA of the CDR3: TGCAGTGCCGTCCTAGCGGGGGGGTCCGGGGAGCTGTTTTTT.

This clonotype rates as medium-sized (0.01 to 0.1%). V gene TRBV15 combines with J gene TRBJ2-7; TRBD2 might be the D (6 bases). Per the germline V gene, CDR1 is LNHNV and CDR2 is YYDKDF (reference sequence). The CDR3 is 13 residues long. V gave up 3 bases and J gave up 6 bases, with 12 bases separating them. The DNA of the CDR3 is TGTGCCACCAGCAGGACCGACGGGAGCGAGCAGTACTTC. Protein product: CATSRTDGSEQYF.

Ten or more counts support this clonotype. The chain uses TRBV7-6 and TRBJ2-7; TRBD1 aligns across 7 bases. The CDR3 is 12 amino acids. V gave up 3 bases and J gave up 6 bases; unmatched junction bases: 2. CDR1 and CDR2 from the germline V gene are SGHVS and FNYEAQ. The CDR3 loop reads CASSFRTGEQYF. As DNA, the CDR3 is TGTGCCAGCAGCTTTCGGACAGGCGAGCAGTACTTC.